This record looks at one T cell receptor beta chain sequence and its context. Germline CDR1 is SGHVS and CDR2 is FNYEAQ. The CDR3 contains 15 residues. Germline trimming cut 2 bases from V and 1 base from J; bases unmatched to any gene: 2. Source study methods: Cell counts per sample came from amplifying reference gene primers. The table came from immunoSEQ multiplex PCR; TCRdb's copy has only in-frame clones and leaves some out. D and trimming were read from the DNA, whereas the V and J calls and clone size are those reported in that table. The sample has around 110,000 clones, less than 95% seen once. This record comes from a study of blood T cell repertoires in COVID-19. Looking at the study overall: COVID-19 samples collected from the United States, Italy and Spain covered acute and convalescent phases. PBMCs, B-cell-depleted T cells, or T cells were the source of the cDNA or gDNA that made up the material.

This receptor was taken from a human donor with active COVID-19. The donor label of this sample is uncertain. This sequence joins TRBV7-6 and TRBJ2-3, with 8 bases aligning to TRBD1. Sequenced input: peripheral blood. CDR3 amino acids: CASSLPGQGTDTQYF. The DNA of the CDR3 is TGTGCCAGCAGCTTACCGGGACAGGGCACAGATACGCAGTATTTT.